The 24 T cell receptor beta chains below all came from one sample that was sequenced in a study of T cell repertoires in cytomegalovirus infection. TCRdb processed the reads anew with MiXCR; each CDR3 protein has one entry. The sample yields about 740,000 distinct CDR3 sequences, roughly a third seen once. The material sequenced was PBMCs. The source of these receptors is a human donor in good health (CMV status not recorded). Some clones in this sample may be carry-over from other donors' samples.

This clonotype came up a few times. The chain links TRBV6-5 to TRBJ2-3; a possible D gene is TRBD2 (7 bases). The CDR3 contains 14 residues. The V and J ends lost 6 bases and 1 base respectively, with 11 bases between them. Germline CDR1 reads MNHEY; CDR2 reads SVGAGI. This chain's CDR3 is CASRGGRRTDTQYF. The CDR3 DNA sequence: TGTGCCAGCAGGGGGGGGCGACGCACAGATACGCAGTATTTT.

The CDR3 sequence is CASCSGTSGVVQETQYF. Here the CDR3 DNA reads TGTGCCAGCTGCTCCGGGACTAGCGGAGTGGTCCAAGAGACCCAGTACTTC. The chain joins TRBV2 to TRBJ2-5; 11 positions match TRBD2. This CDR3 has 17 residues. V trimming: 8 bases; J trimming: 1 base; junction bases outside the gene matches: 12. In germline, CDR1 is SNHLY, CDR2 FYNNEI.

This clonotype was seen only a few times. The J gene is TRBJ2-7, the V gene TRBV7-2, with D perhaps matching TRBD1 or TRBD2 (5 bases each). The CDR3 length is 12 residues. Trimming took off 8 bases at V and 2 bases at J, with 10 bases between the two ends. Germline assignment: CDR1 SGHTA and CDR2 FQGNSA. The DNA for the CDR3 is TGTGCCAGCGGGGACGGACCCTACGAGCAGTACTTC. This encodes CASGDGPYEQYF.

This clonotype was seen only a few times. The chain uses TRBV18 and TRBJ1-5; 7 nucleotides match TRBD1. CDR1 is KGHSH and CDR2 is LQKENI in the germline V gene. This CDR3 is built from 16 residues. Losses at the gene ends were 0 bases for V and 0 bases for J; bases not matched to a gene: 2. The DNA of the CDR3 is TGTGCCAGCTCACCACCGGGGACAGCTAGCAATCAGCCCCAGCATTTT. It is translated as CASSPPGTASNQPQHF.

This chain connects TRBV28 to TRBJ2-1; 9 nucleotides agree with TRBD2. The CDR3 is 14 residues long. V lost 3 bases, J lost 10 bases, and 7 bases stayed unmatched. Germline lookup yields CDR1 MDHEN and CDR2 SYDVKM. Here the CDR3 reads CASSFGGGEYEQFF. CDR3 nucleotides: TGTGCCAGCAGTTTCGGCGGGGGGGAATACGAGCAGTTCTTC.

J is TRBJ2-1 and V is TRBV2, with D possibly being TRBD2 (5 bases). Germline CDR1 reads SNHLY; CDR2 reads FYNNEI. This CDR3 comprises 11 residues. Trimming shortened V by 8 bases and J by 14 bases, and 16 bases separated the two germline ends. CDR3: CASSDWGSEFF. In nucleotides, the CDR3 is TGTGCCAGCTCGGACTGGGGTAGCGAGTTCTTC. The entire variable domain, with the rest obtained from reference TRBV2 and TRBJ2-1, is as follows: EPEVTQTPSHQVTQMGQEVILRCVPISNHLYFYWYRQILGQKVEFLVSFYNNEISEKSEIFDDQFSVERPDGSNFTLKIRSTKLEDSAMYFCASSDWGSEFFGPGTRLTVL.

This clonotype has only a few counts. The chain recombines TRBV20-1 with TRBJ2-5; D might be TRBD2 (6 bases). The CDR3 extends over 14 amino acids. V shed 2 bases and J shed 4 bases, with 14 bases lying between them. Germline lookup yields CDR1 DFQATT and CDR2 SNEGSKA (reference sequence). This CDR3 reads CSARPQGGGETQYF. CDR3 nucleotides: TGCAGTGCTAGACCTCAGGGAGGAGGAGAGACCCAGTACTTC.

Comment on this clonotype: Germline is not matched at one junction end, which may reflect a read error. This chain uses TRBV6-5 with TRBJ2-5, with 8 bases fitting TRBD1. Germline V gene sequence: CDR1 MNHEY, CDR2 SVGAGI. This CDR3 has 13 amino acids. Here the CDR3 DNA reads TGTGCCCGCAGCCCAGGGGGCTCGGGGACCCAGTACTTC. Translated, it gives CARSPGGSGTQYF.

The chain carries TRBV27 and TRBJ1-4; 9 bases agree with TRBD1. Germline V CDR1 and CDR2: MNHEY, SMNVEV (reference sequence). V trimming: 0 bases; J trimming: 8 bases; junction bases outside the gene matches: 7. This CDR3 is 16 amino acids long. This CDR3 is CASSLSSGTGWEKLFF. CDR3 sequence (DNA): TGTGCCAGCAGTTTATCGTCCGGGACAGGGTGGGAAAAACTGTTTTTT.

This clonotype occurred a few times. As DNA, the CDR3 is TGTGCCAGCAGGCGGGGACAGGGGGGCCCTTCTAGCAATCAGCCCCAGCATTTT. Translated: CASRRGQGGPSSNQPQHF. The chain joins TRBV2 to TRBJ1-5; 11 bases are shared with TRBD1. The V and J ends lost 6 bases and 0 bases, in that order; junction bases with no gene match: 10. Per the germline V gene, CDR1 is SNHLY and CDR2 is FYNNEI. The CDR3 totals 18 residues.

The V and J genes are TRBV24-1 and TRBJ2-1; no firm D call. Per the germline V gene, CDR1 is KGHDR and CDR2 is SFDVKD. This CDR3 comprises 19 residues. V dropped 0 bases and J dropped 0 bases, with 17 bases sitting between them. CDR3 bases: TGTGCCACCAGTGATTTGTGGAGAAGAGCCTCGAGCTCCTACAATGAGCAGTTCTTC. Protein product: CATSDLWRRASSSYNEQFF.

The gene calls are TRBV7-6 and TRBJ1-1, with D maybe TRBD1 (5 bases). V was cut by 7 bases and J by 1 base, with 16 bases left in between. The germline V gene has CDR1 SGHVS and CDR2 FNYEAQ. This CDR3 is built from 15 residues. This CDR3 is CASKLGVLRNTEAFF. The CDR3 DNA is TGTGCCAGCAAATTGGGGGTATTAAGGAACACTGAAGCTTTCTTT.

This chain uses TRBV6-5 with TRBJ1-4; D is unclear. Germline-derived CDR1 and CDR2 are MNHEY and SVGAGI. This CDR3 is built from 14 residues. V was clipped by 2 bases and J by 4 bases, with 8 bases between them. Here the CDR3 reads CASSYTQNNEKLFF. CDR3 nucleotides: TGTGCCAGCAGTTACACCCAGAATAATGAAAAACTGTTTTTT.

This clonotype was counted ten times or more. The V gene is TRBV10-3, the J gene TRBJ2-7; D remains unclear. V lost 0 bases and J lost 1, with 4 bases in between. The CDR3 length is 13 residues. The germline V gene has CDR1 ENHRY and CDR2 SYGVKD. The CDR3 loop reads CAISESKSYEQYF. The CDR3 nucleotides read TGTGCCATCAGTGAGTCGAAATCCTACGAGCAGTACTTC.

This clonotype was counted ten times or more. The genes are TRBV11-2 and TRBJ2-6; D ambiguous. Germline values: CDR1 SGHAT, CDR2 FQNNGV. V was trimmed by 1 base and J by 1 base, leaving 8 bases between them. This CDR3 is built from 16 residues. The CDR3 loop is CASSLGGRSGANVLTF. The CDR3, as DNA: TGTGCCAGCAGCTTAGGAGGAAGATCTGGGGCCAACGTCCTGACTTTC.

DNA for the CDR3: TGTGCCTGGAGTGTATACCCCGAAAGCGGGGGGGCGAACGTAAGTCCGTTCTTC. Encoded protein: CAWSVYPESGGANVSPFF. The chain couples TRBV30 to TRBJ2-1; 10 bases map to TRBD2. The CDR3 runs to 18 residues. V lost 0 bases, J lost 15 bases, and 23 bases stayed unmatched. Germline V CDR1 and CDR2: GTSNPN, SVGIG (reference sequence).

The chain combines TRBV10-3 with TRBJ2-5, with TRBD1 matching over 7 bases. CDR3 length: 13 residues. Losses at the gene ends were 7 bases for V and 1 base for J; bases not matched to a gene: 3. The V gene's germline CDR1 is ENHRY and CDR2 SYGVKD. The CDR3 bases are TGTGCCATCACCCGGGACAGCCAAGAGACCCAGTACTTC. Its protein is CAITRDSQETQYF.

This clonotype was detected only a few times. One end of the junction varies from germline; a read error may be responsible. The V and J genes are TRBV5-4 and TRBJ1-5, with D possibly being TRBD1 (5 bases). The germline V gene has CDR1 SGHNT and CDR2 YYREEE (reference sequence). The CDR3 spans 16 residues. CDR3 nucleotide sequence: TGTGCCAGCAGCTGGGGGGGGGGGGGTGGCGATCACCCCCAGCATTTT. It encodes CASSWGGGGGDHPQHF.

The chain has TRBV12-3 or TRBV12-4 and TRBJ1-5, with D possibly matching TRBD1 (5 bases). The CDR3 has 17 residues. Trimming shortened V by 3 bases and J by 5 bases, and 20 bases separated the two germline ends. For the CDR3, the DNA is TGTGCCAGCAGTTTGTGGGACTCTTTGCGGGTGGATCAGCCCCAGCATTTT. Its protein is CASSLWDSLRVDQPQHF.

This clonotype was observed at least ten times. V usage is TRBV28 and J usage is TRBJ1-1; tentatively, D is TRBD1 (6 bases). With 10 bases removed from V and 7 bases from J, the gap between germline ends came to 19 bases. CDR1 and CDR2 (germline): MDHEN, SYDVKM. This CDR3 comprises 13 residues. CDR3 sequence reads: CATKKATGIEAFF. The CDR3 region has the DNA TGTGCCACTAAAAAGGCCACAGGGATTGAAGCTTTCTTT.

The chain combines TRBV12-3 or TRBV12-4 with TRBJ1-5; 7 positions match TRBD1. The CDR3 is made up of 15 amino acids. Trimming at V came to 6 bases and at J to 4 bases, leaving 9 bases not matched to a gene. CDR3 region: CASRLQGGQNQPQHF. DNA for the CDR3: TGTGCCAGCAGACTTCAGGGGGGTCAAAATCAGCCCCAGCATTTT.

V and J are TRBV6-5 and TRBJ2-1; perhaps TRBD2 as D (6 bases). The CDR3 spans 14 residues. The V and J ends lost 5 bases and 8 bases respectively, with 16 bases between them. CDR1 is MNHEY and CDR2 is SVGAGI in the germline V gene. CDR3 region: CASSPETSVDEQFF. The CDR3 DNA follows: TGTGCCAGCAGTCCCGAGACTAGTGTCGATGAGCAGTTCTTC.

The chain couples TRBV10-3 to TRBJ2-1; 7 nucleotides align to TRBD2. CDR3 length: 17 residues. The germline V gene encodes CDR1 ENHRY and CDR2 SYGVKD. The J segment lost 0 bases and the V segment lost 4 bases, leaving 9 bases of the junction unmatched. CDR3 in DNA: TGTGCCATCAGTGGGGGCGAGCGGGGATACTCCTACAATGAGCAGTTCTTC. The encoded protein is CAISGGERGYSYNEQFF.

Points on this clonotype: The junction and the germline gene differ at one end; a read error may be behind it. The rearrangement links TRBV7-9 to TRBJ1-1, with D maybe TRBD1 (6 bases). The CDR3 sequence is 16 residues long. Per germline, CDR1 SEHNR and CDR2 FQNEAQ (reference sequence). The CDR3 sequence: CASSALTGPLNTEAFF. The CDR3 DNA reads TGTGCCAGCAGCGCCCTGACAGGTCCTCTGAACACTGAAGCGTTCTTT.